One and the same sample provided the 18 T cell receptor beta chains below, sequenced in a study of cytomegalovirus exposure and HLA in healthy donors. PCR primers comprised 60 Vbeta and 13 Jbeta primers. Measured with immunoSEQ multiplex PCR; TCRdb has only the in-frame clones, and not every one. Counted here are 110,000 to 150,000 clones, approximately 80% occurring once; the ten biggest clones make up under 10%. Sample: PBMCs. Every receptor here comes from a woman aged 55-69 years in good health and CMV-seropositive.

The rearrangement links TRBV28 to TRBJ1-5, with TRBD1 matching over 9 bases. Germline trimming cut 5 bases from V and 11 bases from J; bases unmatched to any gene: 10. From germline, CDR1 is MDHEN and CDR2 SYDVKM. This CDR3 region has 14 residues. The DNA of the CDR3 is TGTGCCAGCAGTAACAGGGGGCCGACACTGACCCAGCATTTT. Translation: CASSNRGPTLTQHF.

This rearrangement joins TRBV2 to TRBJ2-5; D is perhaps TRBD2 (5 bases). The V and J ends lost 4 bases and 1 base respectively, with 13 bases between them. This CDR3 contains 15 residues. The germline V gene encodes CDR1 SNHLY and CDR2 FYNNEI. The CDR3, as DNA: TGTGCCAGCAGTGTACCGGGATTCCCCCAAGAGACCCAGTACTTC. Translating it yields CASSVPGFPQETQYF.

The chain carries TRBV5-1 and TRBJ2-7, with D possibly being TRBD1 (6 bases). This CDR3 is built from 14 residues. Trimming left V 4 bases short and J 6 bases short, with 17 bases between. The germline gives CDR1 SGHRS, CDR2 YFSETQ. The CDR3 bases are TGCGCCAGCAGCAACCTCCGAGGGACATCCGAGCAGTACTTC. Amino acid sequence: CASSNLRGTSEQYF.

The CDR3: CAISRDRAGEKLFF. CDR3 bases: TGTGCCATCAGCCGGGACAGGGCTGGTGAAAAACTGTTTTTT. V usage is TRBV10-3 and J usage is TRBJ1-4, with 9 bases that match TRBD1. V lost 6 bases, J lost 7 bases, and 6 bases stayed unmatched. CDR1 and CDR2 from the germline V gene are ENHRY and SYGVKD. CDR3 size: 14 residues.

This sequence joins TRBV4-3 and TRBJ2-1, with D unresolved. Between the trimmed V and J ends, which lost 0 bases and 4 bases, there was a span of 13 bases. In germline, CDR1 is LGHNA, CDR2 YSLEER. CDR3 length equals 16 residues. CDR3 in amino acids: CASSQDPGWPYNEQFF. In nucleotides, the CDR3 is TGCGCCAGCAGCCAAGATCCCGGGTGGCCTTACAATGAGCAGTTCTTC.

The chain employs TRBV2 and TRBJ2-7; D remains unclear. V was trimmed by 4 bases and J by 9 bases, leaving 19 bases between them. This CDR3 is built from 14 residues. Germline assignment: CDR1 SNHLY and CDR2 FYNNEI. The CDR3 nucleotides are TGTGCCAGCAGTGCCGACCTTCCAGACACCCCGCAGTACTTC. Protein sequence: CASSADLPDTPQYF.

The rearrangement links TRBV19 to TRBJ2-7, with 8 bases lining up with TRBD1. The CDR3 is 13 residues long. Germline loops: CDR1 LNHDA, CDR2 SQIVND (reference sequence). The V segment lost 6 bases and the J segment 3 bases; nucleotides outside the gene matches: 4. DNA for the CDR3: TGTGCCAGTAGAGGTACAGGGGGCTACGAGCAGTACTTC. It yields the protein CASRGTGGYEQYF. Complete variable domain (other parts from reference TRBV19 and TRBJ2-7): DGGITQSPKYLFRKEGQNVTLSCEQNLNHDAMYWYRQDPGQGLRLIYYSQIVNDFQKGDIAEGYSVSREKKESFPLTVTSAQKNPTAFYLCASRGTGGYEQYFGPGTRLTVT.

This clone was detected once. The genes are TRBV29-1 and TRBJ2-7; D call uncertain. CDR3 size: 12 residues. CDR1 SQVTM and CDR2 ANQGSEA come from the germline V gene. This CDR3 is CSWAESSYEQYF. The CDR3 nucleotides read TGCAGTTGGGCAGAAAGCTCCTACGAGCAGTACTTC.

The chain carries TRBV6-6 and TRBJ2-2; the D is unclear. CDR1 is MNHNY, CDR2 SVGAGI, per germline (reference sequence). The CDR3 totals 14 residues. Trimming pared 0 bases from V and 7 bases from J, leaving 9 bases between. This chain's CDR3 is CASSYSSGSGELFF. The CDR3 nucleotides read TGTGCCAGCAGTTACTCGAGTGGTAGCGGGGAGCTGTTTTTT.

The chain joins TRBV4-3 to TRBJ1-1; 8 bases align to TRBD1. Trimming took 4 bases from V and 5 from J; bases not matched to a gene: 3. Germline CDR1 is LGHNA and CDR2 is YSLEER. The CDR3 spans 13 residues. The CDR3 DNA is TGCGCCAGCAGCCGAAGACAGGGGACTGAAGCTTTCTTT. It specifies CASSRRQGTEAFF.

V and J are TRBV30 and TRBJ2-7, with a tentative D call TRBD1 (9 bases). Looked up from germline, CDR1 is GTSNPN and CDR2 is SVGIG (reference sequence). Trimming took 2 bases from V and 5 from J, leaving 31 bases between them. This CDR3 contains 19 residues. The CDR3 bases are TGTGCCTGGAGTCGCGCAGGGACAGGGAAGCGGGAGAAATTCAACGAGCAGTACTTC. Translation gives CAWSRAGTGKREKFNEQYF. Supplemented by reference TRBV30 and TRBJ2-7, the full variable domain reads SQTIHQWPATLVQPVGSPLSLECTVEGTSNPNLYWYRQAAGRGLQLLFYSVGIGQISSEVPQNLSASRPQDRQFILSSKKLLLSDSGFYLCAWSRAGTGKREKFNEQYFGPGTRLTVT.

This clone was picked up one time. The chain is built from TRBV28 and TRBJ1-2; D uncertain. Germline-derived CDR1 and CDR2 are MDHEN and SYDVKM. The V and J ends lost 2 bases and 2 bases respectively, with 6 bases between them. This CDR3 spans 13 amino acids. CDR3 nucleotides: TGTGCCAGCAGTTTACAGGCCAACTATGGCTACACCTTC. Protein product: CASSLQANYGYTF.

In this sample, this clone turned up a few times. V usage is TRBV18 and J usage is TRBJ1-4; 7 bases align to TRBD1. In germline, CDR1 is KGHSH, CDR2 LQKENI. This CDR3 has 18 amino acids. After removal of 1 base from V and 0 bases from J, the junction contained 8 bases not matched to a gene. The CDR3 spells CASSPLPGTEATNEKLFF. The CDR3 coding sequence is TGTGCCAGCTCACCACTCCCCGGGACAGAGGCAACTAATGAAAAACTGTTTTTT.

The gene calls are TRBV5-6 and TRBJ2-2, with 12 bases matching TRBD1. Trimming at V came to 4 bases and at J to 6 bases, leaving 7 bases not matched to a gene. The CDR3 extends over 16 amino acids. CDR1 SGHDT and CDR2 YYEEEE come from the germline V gene. The CDR3 DNA sequence: TGTGCCAGCAGCACACCGGGACAGGGGGCATCCGGGGAGCTGTTTTTT. Its protein product is CASSTPGQGASGELFF.

This clone was seen a handful of times. The chain is built from TRBV28 and TRBJ1-2, with D perhaps matching TRBD1 (5 bases). CDR3 length equals 12 residues. Germline CDR1 and CDR2: MDHEN and SYDVKM. V shed 7 bases and J shed 7 bases, with 13 bases lying between them. Written as DNA, the CDR3 is TGTGCCAGCACCCTGGGCAGGGCTGGCTACACCTTC. Its protein is CASTLGRAGYTF.

J is TRBJ2-7 and V is TRBV5-1; 7 nucleotides agree with TRBD2. V shed 4 bases and J 3 bases; nucleotides not matched to a gene: 4. The CDR3 has 13 residues. Germline V gives CDR1 SGHRS, CDR2 YFSETQ. Here the CDR3 reads CASSPGLIYEQYF. In nucleotides, the CDR3 is TGCGCCAGCAGCCCGGGACTAATCTACGAGCAGTACTTC.

V gene TRBV19 combines with J gene TRBJ2-7; D is undetermined. This CDR3 spans 14 amino acids. Looked up from germline, CDR1 is LNHDA and CDR2 is SQIVND (reference sequence). V gave up 1 base and J gave up 2 bases, with 9 bases separating them. For the CDR3, the DNA is TGTGCCAGTAGTATAGTCCTAGGAACCTACGAGCAGTACTTC. This encodes CASSIVLGTYEQYF.

The J gene is TRBJ1-2, the V gene TRBV7-9, with 9 bases that match TRBD1. The CDR3 sequence is 14 residues long. CDR1 is SEHNR, CDR2 FQNEAQ, per germline (reference sequence). V lost 5 bases, J lost 3 bases, and 4 bases stayed unmatched. The CDR3 here is CASSRTGDDYGYTF. CDR3 bases: TGTGCCAGCAGCCGGACAGGGGATGACTATGGCTACACCTTC.